Listed below are T cell receptor beta chains from one sample, sequenced in a study of T cells after posttransplantation cyclophosphamide. This table comes from immunoSEQ multiplex PCR, and its TCRdb copy is limited to in-frame clones, with some not included. The table records fewer than 3,000 clones, around 62% of them present only once. Sequencing used PBMCs, obtained 30 days after allogeneic stem cell transplant with posttransplant cyclophosphamide. The receptor set was obtained from a male patient aged 60 to 75 who received an allogeneic stem cell transplant from a related donor and was CMV-positive. A subset of T cells may come from the graft donor. CDR3s include the opening cysteine and the closing phenylalanine or tryptophan. Each record gives: D gene, V gene, clone size, J gene, CDR3 protein, CDR3 DNA. The D gene is left open where the match is weak. For some rows the clone size is stated as once, few or many, or as a class when expanded; others skip it.

D: TRBD1; V: TRBV5-4; size: few; J: TRBJ1-1; CDR3: CASSLGGGDRQAFF; DNA: TGTGCCAGCAGCTTGGGAGGGGGGGACAGGCAAGCTTTCTTT
D: NA; V: TRBV25-1; size: once; J: TRBJ1-4; CDR3: CASSGAGVNEKLFF; DNA: TGTGCCAGCAGTGGCGCCGGGGTTAATGAAAAACTGTTTTTT
D: NA; V: TRBV6-5; size: NA; J: TRBJ1-5; CDR3: CASSPAGTNQPQHF; DNA: TGTGCCAGCAGCCCGGCCGGGACTAATCAGCCCCAGCATTTT
D: NA; V: TRBV5-6; size: NA; J: TRBJ1-6; CDR3: CASGGLSSYNSPLHF; DNA: TGTGCCAGCGGGGGACTGAGCTCCTATAATTCACCCCTCCACTTT
D: NA; V: TRBV27; size: NA; J: TRBJ1-1; CDR3: CASSIFLGVNTEAFF; DNA: TGTGCCAGCAGCATTTTCCTCGGGGTGAACACTGAAGCTTTCTTT
D: NA; V: TRBV7-2; size: few; J: TRBJ2-3; CDR3: CASSLTGPGDTQYF; DNA: TGTGCCAGCAGCTTGACAGGCCCCGGTGATACGCAGTATTTT
D: NA; V: TRBV7-9; size: NA; J: TRBJ1-2; CDR3: CASSLEGTNYGYTF; DNA: TGTGCCAGCAGCTTGGAGGGGACTAACTATGGCTACACCTTC
D: TRBD2; V: TRBV5-1; size: medium-sized; J: TRBJ2-1; CDR3: CASSAAPSGDYNEQFF; DNA: TGCGCCAGCAGCGCAGCTCCTAGCGGGGATTACAATGAGCAGTTCTTC
D: NA; V: TRBV5-1; size: NA; J: TRBJ2-1; CDR3: CASNPGLRYNEQFF; DNA: TGCGCCAGCAACCCGGGACTCCGCTACAATGAGCAGTTCTTC
D: NA; V: TRBV29-1; size: NA; J: TRBJ1-1; CDR3: CSVAGRADTEAFF; DNA: TGCAGCGTTGCTGGCAGGGCGGACACTGAAGCTTTCTTT
D: NA; V: TRBV7-9; size: NA; J: TRBJ1-2; CDR3: CASSLAGGVYGYTF; DNA: TGTGCCAGCAGCCTCGCAGGAGGGGTTTATGGCTACACCTTC
D: NA; V: TRBV5-5; size: NA; J: TRBJ1-1; CDR3: CASSLNRVGTEAFF; DNA: TGTGCCAGCAGCTTGAATCGGGTTGGCACTGAAGCTTTCTTT
D: NA; V: TRBV7-9; size: NA; J: TRBJ1-2; CDR3: CASRLDRFGNYGYTF; DNA: TGTGCCAGCAGACTAGATCGGTTCGGTAACTATGGCTACACCTTC
D: TRBD1; V: TRBV18; size: NA; J: TRBJ2-3; CDR3: CASSPGQGADTQYF; DNA: TGTGCCAGCTCACCGGGACAGGGGGCGGATACGCAGTATTTT
D: TRBD1; V: TRBV5-4; size: NA; J: TRBJ1-6; CDR3: CASSFGDRTNSPLHF; DNA: TGTGCCAGCAGCTTTGGGGACAGGACTAATTCACCCCTCCACTTT
D: TRBD2; V: TRBV10-3; size: NA; J: TRBJ2-7; CDR3: CAISPRTSGSSYEQYF; DNA: TGTGCCATCAGTCCCAGGACTAGCGGGAGCTCCTACGAGCAGTACTTC
D: TRBD2; V: TRBV9; size: NA; J: TRBJ2-3; CDR3: CASSPGTSGFTDTQYF; DNA: TGTGCCAGCAGCCCCGGGACTAGCGGTTTTACAGATACGCAGTATTTT
D: TRBD2; V: TRBV5-1; size: NA; J: TRBJ2-2; CDR3: CASRAGGVRRGELFF; DNA: TGCGCCAGCAGGGCGGGAGGGGTCCGTCGCGGGGAGCTGTTTTTT
D: TRBD2; V: TRBV27; size: NA; J: TRBJ2-3; CDR3: CASSLLAGRIDTQYF; DNA: TGTGCCAGCAGTTTATTAGCGGGCAGGATAGATACGCAGTATTTT
D: NA; V: TRBV11-3; size: NA; J: TRBJ2-7; CDR3: CASSFRAYEQYF; DNA: TGTGCCAGCAGCTTCAGGGCTTACGAGCAGTACTTC
D: TRBD2; V: TRBV10-3; size: NA; J: TRBJ2-1; CDR3: CAIRSGSSYNEQFF; DNA: TGTGCCATCAGGAGCGGGAGCTCCTACAATGAGCAGTTCTTC